These 26 T cell receptor beta chains were all obtained from the same sample, sequenced in a study of T cells in localized non-small cell lung cancer. Some clones are missing from TCRdb's copy, which holds only in-frame ones; the method was immunoSEQ multiplex PCR. The repertoire holds about 23,000 clones, with about 90% as singletons. The sample in question was peripheral blood, obtained before any cancer treatment. The receptors shown here come from a woman aged 35 to 75 with stage I lung adenocarcinoma.

This rearrangement joins TRBV9 to TRBJ2-5; 7 positions agree with TRBD1. V gave up 4 bases and J gave up 3 bases; unmatched junction bases: 6. The CDR3 is 14 residues long. Germline V gives CDR1 SGDLS, CDR2 YYNGEE. CDR3 bases: TGTGCCAGCAGCCCCAAGGACAGGAAAGAGACCCAGTACTTC. Translated: CASSPKDRKETQYF.

This rearrangement joins TRBV6-5 to TRBJ2-2; D is possibly TRBD2 (6 bases). The CDR3 has 15 residues. Trimming removed 0 bases at V and 4 bases at J, with 9 bases between. Germline CDR1 reads MNHEY; CDR2 reads SVGAGI. CDR3 sequence: CASSYSIGGTGELFF. The CDR3 nucleotides read TGTGCCAGCAGTTACTCGATCGGGGGCACCGGGGAGCTGTTTTTT.

This chain connects TRBV5-8 to TRBJ1-6; tentative D call: TRBD1 (5 bases). Between the trimmed V and J ends, which lost 4 bases and 9 bases, there was a span of 17 bases. Germline V CDR1 and CDR2: SGHTS, YDEGEE. The CDR3 has 15 residues. The CDR3 DNA sequence: TGTGCCAGCAGCGTAGGGCAGGGTATTATTTCACCCCTCCACTTT. It yields the protein CASSVGQGIISPLHF.

CDR3 residues: CASTDPARGTQYF. The CDR3 region has the DNA TGTGCCAGCACCGATCCCGCTAGGGGGACGCAGTATTTT. J is TRBJ2-3 and V is TRBV6-6; tentative D call: TRBD1 (6 bases). The CDR3 is made up of 13 amino acids. The germline V gene encodes CDR1 MNHNY and CDR2 SVGAGI (reference sequence). Between the trimmed V and J ends, which lost 7 bases and 9 bases, there was a span of 17 bases.

A note on this clone: Other nucleotide sequences from this sample produce the same CDR3. This chain uses TRBV6-5 with TRBJ2-7; TRBD1 matches 9 bases. Germline-derived CDR1 and CDR2 are MNHEY and SVGAGI. The CDR3 covers 14 residues. With 6 bases clipped from V and 4 bases from J, the junction kept 7 bases outside the gene matches. CDR3 in amino acids: CASSPGTGRYEQYF. The CDR3 nucleotides read TGTGCCAGCAGCCCGGGGACAGGGAGGTACGAGCAGTACTTC.

This clone was detected a few times. This sequence joins TRBV19 and TRBJ1-1; D is undetermined. The V and J ends lost 7 bases and 4 bases respectively, with 7 bases between them. This CDR3 comprises 11 residues. CDR1 is LNHDA and CDR2 is SQIVND in the germline V gene (reference sequence). The CDR3 sequence is CASNWFTEAFF. CDR3 coding DNA: TGTGCCAGTAACTGGTTCACTGAAGCTTTCTTT. The whole variable domain, filled in from reference TRBV19 and TRBJ1-1, reads DGGITQSPKYLFRKEGQNVTLSCEQNLNHDAMYWYRQDPGQGLRLIYYSQIVNDFQKGDIAEGYSVSREKKESFPLTVTSAQKNPTAFYLCASNWFTEAFFGQGTRLTVV.

The rearrangement uses TRBV9 and TRBJ1-3; D gene unclear. V was cut by 0 bases and J by 0 bases, with 7 bases left in between. The V gene's germline CDR1 is SGDLS and CDR2 YYNGEE. There are 15 residues in the CDR3. The CDR3 nucleotides read TGTGCCAGCAGCGTAGGTTCCTCCTCTGGAAACACCATATATTTT. Translation: CASSVGSSSGNTIYF.

The chain is built from TRBV5-1 and TRBJ1-1; D gene uncertain. The germline V gene encodes CDR1 SGHRS and CDR2 YFSETQ. The length of the CDR3 is 15 residues. Trimming pared 3 bases from V and 7 bases from J, leaving 19 bases between. As DNA, the CDR3 is TGCGCCAGCAGCTCCTCCATTCTATCCCAGCGTGAAGCTTTCTTT. Protein: CASSSSILSQREAFF.

The rearrangement uses TRBV5-1 and TRBJ2-3; 8 bases are a match to TRBD2. V shed 3 bases, J shed 4 bases, and the junction held 7 bases outside the gene matches. Germline V gene lookup returns CDR1 SGHRS and CDR2 YFSETQ. This CDR3 has 15 amino acids. In nucleotides, the CDR3 is TGCGCCAGCAGCTCTGGACTAGCTGATCCAGATACGCAGTATTTT. This codes for CASSSGLADPDTQYF.

In DNA, the CDR3 is TGCGCCAGCAGCTTTGACGATGGGGAGCAGTTCTTC. It translates to CASSFDDGEQFF. This sequence joins TRBV5-1 and TRBJ2-1; D unclear. With 2 bases removed from V and 10 bases from J, the gap between germline ends came to 10 bases. Germline V gives CDR1 SGHRS, CDR2 YFSETQ. The CDR3 consists of 12 residues.

This clone was detected once. V is TRBV12-5 and J is TRBJ1-4; the D is unclear. The germline gives CDR1 LGHNT, CDR2 FRNRAP. This CDR3 contains 14 residues. Trimming took off 5 bases at V and 8 bases at J, with 15 bases between the two ends. CDR3 sequence: CASGGSREGEKLFF. The CDR3 nucleotides read TGTGCTAGTGGTGGCTCTCGTGAAGGGGAAAAACTGTTTTTT.

The rearrangement links TRBV6-5 to TRBJ2-1; weak D call: TRBD1 (5 bases). The germline gives CDR1 MNHEY, CDR2 SVGAGI. The V end was cut by 10 bases, the J end by 0 bases, with 13 bases between. The CDR3 has 14 amino acids. CDR3 sequence reads: CATSQGSSYNEQFF. The CDR3 DNA reads TGTGCCACCTCCCAGGGATCCTCCTACAATGAGCAGTTCTTC.

The chain links TRBV11-3 to TRBJ1-1; 8 nucleotides agree with TRBD1. Germline loops: CDR1 SGHNT, CDR2 YENEEA. The V segment lost 6 bases and the J segment 4 bases; nucleotides outside the gene matches: 7. The CDR3 loop spans 14 amino acids. This CDR3 is CASSFSTGGTEAFF. The CDR3 nucleotides are TGTGCCAGCAGTTTTTCTACAGGGGGCACTGAAGCTTTCTTT.

V gene TRBV5-5 combines with J gene TRBJ1-5; D is perhaps TRBD1 (6 bases). CDR3 length: 16 amino acids. Trimming shortened V by 0 bases and J by 6 bases, and 16 bases separated the two germline ends. Germline V CDR1 and CDR2: SGHKS, YYEKEE (reference sequence). The DNA of the CDR3 is TGTGCCAGCAGCTTGGTCGGGGGGCAAAGGGGTCAGCCCCAGCATTTT. It encodes CASSLVGGQRGQPQHF.

The chain combines TRBV5-1 with TRBJ1-4; no definite D call. Trimming removed 7 bases at V and 10 bases at J, with 11 bases between. Germline values: CDR1 SGHRS, CDR2 YFSETQ. The CDR3 runs to 11 residues. The CDR3 is CASRMDGKLFF. CDR3 in DNA: TGCGCCAGCCGGATGGACGGAAAACTGTTTTTT.

The rearrangement links TRBV6-1 to TRBJ1-3; D is undetermined. From germline, CDR1 is MNHNS and CDR2 SASEGT. Trimming stripped 2 bases from V and 0 bases from J, with 11 bases between. The length of the CDR3 is 16 residues. DNA of the CDR3: TGTGCCAGCAGTGAATATTTGCAGGACTCTGGAAACACCATATATTTT. Protein: CASSEYLQDSGNTIYF.

V and J are TRBV14 and TRBJ2-3; D not certain. The CDR3 runs to 14 residues. From germline, CDR1 is SGHDN and CDR2 FVKESK. Between the trimmed V and J ends, which lost 6 bases and 9 bases, there was a span of 19 bases. CDR3 DNA: TGTGCCAGCAGTGATACCGGGCAATCGGAAACGCAGTATTTT. Amino acids: CASSDTGQSETQYF.

The chain uses TRBV6-5 and TRBJ2-1, with D maybe TRBD2 (7 bases). Germline CDR1 is MNHEY and CDR2 is SVGAGI. The CDR3 is 14 amino acids. The CDR3 sequence is CASRGASLINEQFF. CDR3 nucleotide sequence: TGTGCTTCACGGGGGGCCTCGCTAATCAATGAGCAGTTCTTC.

Only a few counts were recorded for this clone. V is TRBV6-5 and J is TRBJ2-1; D is uncertain. The CDR3 runs 15 residues. Trimming cost V 4 bases and J 5 bases, with 15 bases left between them. The V gene's germline CDR1 is MNHEY and CDR2 SVGAGI. The CDR3 DNA reads as TGTGCCAGCAGTTCGGATTGGGGTTCCAACAATGAGCAGTTCTTC. Encoded protein: CASSSDWGSNNEQFF.

J is TRBJ2-7 and V is TRBV4-1; D remains ambiguous. The CDR3 loop spans 13 amino acids. Germline CDR1 and CDR2: MGHRA and YSYEKL. V lost 0 bases and J 2 bases, leaving 5 bases between the germline ends. CDR3 coding DNA: TGCGCCAGCAGCCAAGAAGGACCCTACGAGCAGTACTTC. Translating gives CASSQEGPYEQYF.

V is TRBV5-4 and J is TRBJ1-2; unclear D gene. This CDR3 spans 13 amino acids. Trimming removed 0 bases at V and 2 bases at J, with 5 bases between. CDR1 is SGHNT, CDR2 YYREEE, per germline (reference sequence). CDR3 residues: CASSLGGNYGYTF. In DNA, the CDR3 is TGTGCCAGCAGCTTGGGAGGAAACTATGGCTACACCTTC.

The chain links TRBV30 to TRBJ1-5, with D hard to call. V shed 2 bases and J shed 4 bases, with 9 bases lying between them. The CDR3 covers 13 residues. The germline gives CDR1 GTSNPN, CDR2 SVGIG (reference sequence). The CDR3 loop reads CAWSKSENQPQHF. In DNA form, the CDR3 reads TGTGCCTGGAGTAAGTCGGAGAATCAGCCCCAGCATTTT.

The genes are TRBV7-2 and TRBJ2-3; TRBD2 aligns across 14 bases. The CDR3 has 16 residues. V was pared by 4 bases and J by 1 base, with 1 base of the junction left unmatched. The germline CDR1 and CDR2 sequences are SGHTA and FQGNSA. The CDR3 DNA reads TGTGCCAGCAGCTCGGGACTAGCGGGGGGCACAGATACGCAGTATTTT. Translation gives CASSSGLAGGTDTQYF.

The CDR3 here is CASSPQMGYGYTF. The DNA for the CDR3 is TGTGCCAGCAGCCCCCAGATGGGCTATGGCTACACCTTC. This chain connects TRBV11-2 to TRBJ1-2; the D is unclear. Trimming took off 5 bases at V and 4 bases at J, with 11 bases between the two ends. The germline gives CDR1 SGHAT, CDR2 FQNNGV. This CDR3 comprises 13 residues.

The rearrangement uses TRBV7-2 and TRBJ2-5; the match to TRBD2 covers 8 bases. CDR1 SGHTA and CDR2 FQGNSA come from the germline V gene. The CDR3 runs to 16 residues. The V and J ends lost 1 base and 7 bases, in that order; junction bases with no gene match: 11. CDR3 region: CASSLEVLGGGRTQYF. The CDR3, as DNA: TGTGCCAGCAGCTTAGAGGTTCTCGGCGGGGGGAGGACCCAGTACTTC.

The chain uses TRBV10-3 and TRBJ2-1; perhaps TRBD1 as D (6 bases). Germline values: CDR1 ENHRY, CDR2 SYGVKD. V gave up 6 bases and J gave up 4 bases, with 16 bases separating them. The CDR3 contains 15 residues. The CDR3: CAISPGTKPYNEQFF. CDR3 nucleotide sequence: TGTGCCATCAGCCCCGGGACAAAACCTTACAATGAGCAGTTCTTC.